The T cell receptor beta chain described here comes from a study of blood T cell repertoires in COVID-19. Study-wide background: Donors in the United States, Italy and Spain gave samples during acute or convalescent COVID-19. PBMCs, B-cell-depleted T cells, or T cells provided the cDNA or gDNA that made up the material.

The CDR3 loop spans 17 amino acids. V was shortened by 5 bases and J by 2 bases, with 20 bases between the two germline ends. In germline, CDR1 is SEHNR, CDR2 FQNEAQ (reference sequence). Study processing details: Reference gene primer amplification gave estimated nucleated cell counts. The repertoire was sequenced with immunoSEQ multiplex PCR; TCRdb's copy has only in-frame clones and lacks some. The DNA was the basis for D and trimming; V, J and clone size are from that table. The sample has tens of thousands of clones; approximately 86% are singletons. Sequenced: peripheral blood. The TCR was taken from an elderly woman with acute or convalescent COVID-19. This sequence joins TRBV7-9 and TRBJ2-3; D might be TRBD1 (5 bases). This CDR3 reads CASSHPNFRELTDTQYF. For the CDR3, the DNA is TGTGCCAGCAGCCACCCCAACTTCAGGGAACTCACAGATACGCAGTATTTT.